This T cell receptor (beta chain) was documented in a study of long-term antiretroviral therapy in people with HIV. Study results and caveats: Transplant donor controls retained higher diversity, though diversity increased after ART. Researchers lacked any data on ART adherence, viral resistance or therapy changes. Among HIV repertoires, CDR3 length ranges were narrower than those of controls.

The CDR3 has 17 amino acids. Trimming took off 5 bases at V and 3 bases at J, with 20 bases between the two ends. Per germline, CDR1 LGHNT and CDR2 FRNRAP. It was version v3.0 of the immunoSEQ assay that was run at survey level. The protocol was immunoSEQ multiplex PCR, while the TCRdb copy is restricted to in-frame clones and leaves out a portion. The sample holds fewer than 35,000 clones, around 80% seen once. For each donor, at least one pre-ART and at least two post-ART PBMC samples were available. Points on this clone: The antigen remains undetermined.

Sequencing was performed on unsorted PBMCs, taken 2 years after starting antiretroviral therapy. The V and J genes are TRBV12-5 and TRBJ2-4, with a weak D call TRBD2 (6 bases). This receptor was taken from a woman aged 50 to 60 with HIV. The CDR3 sequence is CASGPYHGGSGKNIQYF. The CDR3 DNA reads as TGTGCTAGTGGTCCGTACCACGGGGGATCGGGCAAAAACATTCAGTACTTC. Supplemented by reference TRBV12-5 and TRBJ2-4, the full variable domain reads DARVTQTPRHKVTEMGQEVTMRCQPILGHNTVFWYRQTMMQGLELLAYFRNRAPLDDSGMPKDRFSAEMPDATLATLKIQPSEPRDSAVYFCASGPYHGGSGKNIQYFGAGTRLSVL.